This T cell receptor (beta chain) was recorded in a study of blood T cell repertoires in COVID-19. Study information: The United States, Italy and Spain supplied acute and convalescent COVID-19 samples. In each case, the material was cDNA or gDNA derived from T cells, B-cell-depleted T cells, or PBMCs.

Original analysis: Estimation of nucleated cell counts relied on the amplification of reference gene primers. Profiling relied on immunoSEQ multiplex PCR, and the TCRdb table lists in-frame clones only, not all of them. Clone size and the V and J calls come from that table; the DNA yielded D and trimming. The data contain approximately 190,000 clones, 80% to 85% of them singletons. Germline CDR1 MNHEY, CDR2 SMNVEV (reference sequence). V lost 2 bases to trimming and J lost 8 bases, with 15 bases between them. The CDR3 runs 14 residues. Sequencing was carried out using peripheral blood. J is TRBJ1-2 and V is TRBV27, with D maybe TRBD1 (5 bases). This receptor was identified in a woman between 40 and 55 years old with acute or convalescent COVID-19. In nucleotides, the CDR3 is TGTGCCAGCAGTTTACTTTTAGGGGCAGCGGGCTACACCTTC. Protein: CASSLLLGAAGYTF.